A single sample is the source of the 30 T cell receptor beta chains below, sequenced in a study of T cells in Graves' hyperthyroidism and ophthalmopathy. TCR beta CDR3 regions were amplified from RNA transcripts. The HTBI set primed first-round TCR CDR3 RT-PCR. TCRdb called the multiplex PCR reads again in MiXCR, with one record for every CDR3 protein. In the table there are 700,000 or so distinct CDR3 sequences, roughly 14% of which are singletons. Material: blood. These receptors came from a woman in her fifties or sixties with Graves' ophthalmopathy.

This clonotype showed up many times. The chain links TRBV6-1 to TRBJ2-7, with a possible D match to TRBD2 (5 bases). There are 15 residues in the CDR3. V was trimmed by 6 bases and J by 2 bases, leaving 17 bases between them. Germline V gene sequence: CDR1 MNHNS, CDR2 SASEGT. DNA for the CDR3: TGTGCCAGCAGAGGACCTCAGGAGAGGGCCTACGAGCAGTACTTC. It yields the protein CASRGPQERAYEQYF.

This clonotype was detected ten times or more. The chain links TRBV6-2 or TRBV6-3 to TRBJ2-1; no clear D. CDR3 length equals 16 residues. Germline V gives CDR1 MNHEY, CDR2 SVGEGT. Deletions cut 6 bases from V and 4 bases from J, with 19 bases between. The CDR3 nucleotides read TGTGCCAGCAGCTCTTCCGGGCTAAGCCCGTACAATGAGCAGTTCTTC. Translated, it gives CASSSSGLSPYNEQFF.

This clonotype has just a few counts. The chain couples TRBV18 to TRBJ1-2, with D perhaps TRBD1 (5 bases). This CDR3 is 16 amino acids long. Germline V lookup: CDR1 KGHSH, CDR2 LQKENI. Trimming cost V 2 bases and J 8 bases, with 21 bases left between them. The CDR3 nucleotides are TGTGCCAGCTCACCAGGAGCGGCAGGGAAAGTAGGCGGCTACACCTTC. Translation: CASSPGAAGKVGGYTF. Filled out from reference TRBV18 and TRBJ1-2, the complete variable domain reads NAGVMQNPRHLVRRRGQEARLRCSPMKGHSHVYWYRQLPEEGLKFMVYLQKENIIDESGMPKERFSAEFPKEGPSILRIQQVVRGDSAAYFCASSPGAAGKVGGYTFGSGTRLTVV.

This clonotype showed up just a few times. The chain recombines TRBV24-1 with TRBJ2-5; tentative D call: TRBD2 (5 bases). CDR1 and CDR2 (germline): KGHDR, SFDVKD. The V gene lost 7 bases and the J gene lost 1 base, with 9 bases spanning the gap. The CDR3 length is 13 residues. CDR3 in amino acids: CATRRSGQETQYF. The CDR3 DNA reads TGTGCCACCAGGCGGAGCGGCCAAGAGACCCAGTACTTC.

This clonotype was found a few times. The CDR3 nucleotides read TGTGCCAGTAGTATTTGGAAAAATCAGGAAAAACTGTTTTTT. It yields the protein CASSIWKNQEKLFF. The chain joins TRBV19 to TRBJ1-4; D is uncertain. The germline V gene encodes CDR1 LNHDA and CDR2 SQIVND (reference sequence). The CDR3 runs to 14 residues. Trimming took 3 bases from V and 8 from J, leaving 13 bases between them.

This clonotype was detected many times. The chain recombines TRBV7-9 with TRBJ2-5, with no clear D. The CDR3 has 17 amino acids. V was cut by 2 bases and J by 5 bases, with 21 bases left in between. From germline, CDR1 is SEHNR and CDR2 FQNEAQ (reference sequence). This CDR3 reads CASSLWAGRTRVETQYF. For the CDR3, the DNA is TGTGCCAGCAGCTTATGGGCCGGTCGGACCAGAGTGGAGACCCAGTACTTC. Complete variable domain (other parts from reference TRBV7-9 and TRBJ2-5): DTGVSQNPRHKITKRGQNVTFRCDPISEHNRLYWYRQTLGQGPEFLTYFQNEAQLEKSRLLSDRFSAERPKGSFSTLEIQRTEQGDSAMYLCASSLWAGRTRVETQYFGPGTRLLVL.

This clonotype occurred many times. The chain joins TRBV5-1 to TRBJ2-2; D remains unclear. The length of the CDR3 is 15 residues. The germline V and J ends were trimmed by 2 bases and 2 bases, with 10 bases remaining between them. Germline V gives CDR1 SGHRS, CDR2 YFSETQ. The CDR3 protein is CASSLSVLNTGELFF. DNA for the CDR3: TGCGCCAGCAGCTTATCTGTCCTAAACACCGGGGAGCTGTTTTTT.

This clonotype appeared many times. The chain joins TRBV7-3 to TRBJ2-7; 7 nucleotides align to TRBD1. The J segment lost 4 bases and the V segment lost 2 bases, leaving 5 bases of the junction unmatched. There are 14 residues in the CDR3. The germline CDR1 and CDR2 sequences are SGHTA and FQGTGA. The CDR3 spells CASSLYGRGYEQYF. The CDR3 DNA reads TGTGCCAGCAGCTTATACGGCAGGGGGTACGAGCAGTACTTC.

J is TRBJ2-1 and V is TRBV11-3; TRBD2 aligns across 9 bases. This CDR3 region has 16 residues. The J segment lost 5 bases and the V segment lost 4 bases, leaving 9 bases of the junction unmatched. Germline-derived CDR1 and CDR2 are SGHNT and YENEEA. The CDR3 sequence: CASSSYSGRNNNEQFF. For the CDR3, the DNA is TGTGCCAGCAGCTCATATAGCGGGAGAAATAACAATGAGCAGTTCTTC.

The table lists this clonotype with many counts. For the CDR3, the DNA is TGCAGTGCTCAGATGCCCACTGAAGCTTTCTTT. Residues: CSAQMPTEAFF. The chain has TRBV20-1 and TRBJ1-1, with D unclear. V shed 5 bases and J shed 4 bases, with 8 bases lying between them. Germline V CDR1 and CDR2: DFQATT, SNEGSKA (reference sequence). The CDR3 covers 11 residues.

The CDR3 nucleotides are TGTGCCACGATACTACGGACTAGCACAGATACGCAGTATTTT. This sequence encodes CATILRTSTDTQYF. The chain carries TRBV6-2 or TRBV6-3 and TRBJ2-3; D might be TRBD2 (5 bases). This CDR3 region has 14 residues. Germline V gene sequence: CDR1 MNHEY, CDR2 SVGEGT. V was shortened by 10 bases and J by 0 bases, with 14 bases between the two germline ends.

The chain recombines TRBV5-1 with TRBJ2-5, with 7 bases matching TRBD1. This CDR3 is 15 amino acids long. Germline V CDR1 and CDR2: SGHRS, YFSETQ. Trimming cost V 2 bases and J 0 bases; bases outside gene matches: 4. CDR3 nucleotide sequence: TGCGCCAGCAGCTTCTTTGACAGGGACCAAGAGACCCAGTACTTC. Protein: CASSFFDRDQETQYF.

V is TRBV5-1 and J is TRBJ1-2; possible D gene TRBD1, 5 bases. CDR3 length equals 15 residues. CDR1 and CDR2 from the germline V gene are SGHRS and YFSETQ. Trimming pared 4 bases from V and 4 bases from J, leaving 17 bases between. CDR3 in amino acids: CASSPQDGASYGYTF. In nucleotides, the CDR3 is TGCGCCAGCAGCCCCCAAGACGGGGCCTCCTATGGCTACACCTTC.

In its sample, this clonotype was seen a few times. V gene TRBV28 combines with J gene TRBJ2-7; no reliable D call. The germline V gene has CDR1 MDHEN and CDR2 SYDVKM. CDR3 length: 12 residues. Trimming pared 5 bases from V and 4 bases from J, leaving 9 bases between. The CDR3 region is CASSQPRYEQYF. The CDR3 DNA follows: TGTGCCAGCAGTCAGCCTAGATACGAGCAGTACTTC.

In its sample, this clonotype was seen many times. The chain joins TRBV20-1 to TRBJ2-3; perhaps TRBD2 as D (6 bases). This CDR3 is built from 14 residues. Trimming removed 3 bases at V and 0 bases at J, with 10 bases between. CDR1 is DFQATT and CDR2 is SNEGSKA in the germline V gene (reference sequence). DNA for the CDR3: TGCAGTGCTAGCGGGGGAACTAGCACAGATACGCAGTATTTT. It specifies CSASGGTSTDTQYF.

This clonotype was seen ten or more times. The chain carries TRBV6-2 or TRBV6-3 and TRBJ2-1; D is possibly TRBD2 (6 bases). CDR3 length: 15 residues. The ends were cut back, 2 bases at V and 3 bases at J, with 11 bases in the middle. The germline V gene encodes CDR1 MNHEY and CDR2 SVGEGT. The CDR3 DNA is TGTGCCAGCAGTTACGCGGGGCGGGACTACAATGAGCAGTTCTTC. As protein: CASSYAGRDYNEQFF.

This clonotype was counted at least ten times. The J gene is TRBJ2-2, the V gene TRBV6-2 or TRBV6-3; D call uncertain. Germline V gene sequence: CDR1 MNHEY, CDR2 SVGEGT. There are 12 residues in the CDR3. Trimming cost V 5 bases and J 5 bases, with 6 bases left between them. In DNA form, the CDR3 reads TGTGCCAGCAGTACCCCAACCGGGGAGCTGTTTTTT. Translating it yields CASSTPTGELFF.

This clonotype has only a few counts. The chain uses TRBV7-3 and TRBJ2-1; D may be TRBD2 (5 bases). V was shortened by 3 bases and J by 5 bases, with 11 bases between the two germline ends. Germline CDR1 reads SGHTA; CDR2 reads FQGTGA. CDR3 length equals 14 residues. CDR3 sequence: CASSFGDINNEQFF. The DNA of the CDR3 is TGTGCCAGCAGCTTCGGGGATATAAACAATGAGCAGTTCTTC.

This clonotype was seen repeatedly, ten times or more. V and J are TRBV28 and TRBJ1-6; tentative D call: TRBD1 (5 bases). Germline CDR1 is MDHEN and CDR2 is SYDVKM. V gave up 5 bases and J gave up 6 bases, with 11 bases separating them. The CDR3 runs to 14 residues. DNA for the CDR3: TGTGCCAGCAGTAGGACACTAAGTAATTCACCCCTCCACTTT. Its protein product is CASSRTLSNSPLHF.

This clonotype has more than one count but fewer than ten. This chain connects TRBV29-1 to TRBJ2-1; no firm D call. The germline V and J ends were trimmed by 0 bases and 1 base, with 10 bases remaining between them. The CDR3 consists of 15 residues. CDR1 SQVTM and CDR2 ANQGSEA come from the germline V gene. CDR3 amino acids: CSVEDVLASYNEQFF. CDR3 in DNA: TGCAGCGTTGAAGATGTTTTAGCATCCTACAATGAGCAGTTCTTC.

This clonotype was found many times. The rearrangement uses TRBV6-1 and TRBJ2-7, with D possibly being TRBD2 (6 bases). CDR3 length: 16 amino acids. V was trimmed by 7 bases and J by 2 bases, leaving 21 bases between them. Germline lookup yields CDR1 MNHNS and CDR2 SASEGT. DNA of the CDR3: TGTGCCAGCACCTTAGAAAGGCAGGGAGGCCCCTACGAGCAGTACTTC. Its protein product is CASTLERQGGPYEQYF.

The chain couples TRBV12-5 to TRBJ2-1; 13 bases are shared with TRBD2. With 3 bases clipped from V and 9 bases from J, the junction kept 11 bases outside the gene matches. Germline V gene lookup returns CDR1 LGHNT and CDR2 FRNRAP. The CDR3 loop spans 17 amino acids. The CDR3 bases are TGTGCTAGTGGTTTAAGGCCCGGGACTAGCGGGAAGGGTGAGCAGTTCTTC. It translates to CASGLRPGTSGKGEQFF.

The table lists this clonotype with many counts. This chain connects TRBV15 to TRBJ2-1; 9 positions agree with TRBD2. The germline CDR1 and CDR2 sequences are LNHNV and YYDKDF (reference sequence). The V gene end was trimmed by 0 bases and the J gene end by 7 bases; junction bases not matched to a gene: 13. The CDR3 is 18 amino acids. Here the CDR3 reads CATSRDWSGRNLRNEQFF. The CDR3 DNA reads TGTGCCACCAGCAGAGATTGGAGCGGGAGGAACCTCCGGAATGAGCAGTTCTTC.

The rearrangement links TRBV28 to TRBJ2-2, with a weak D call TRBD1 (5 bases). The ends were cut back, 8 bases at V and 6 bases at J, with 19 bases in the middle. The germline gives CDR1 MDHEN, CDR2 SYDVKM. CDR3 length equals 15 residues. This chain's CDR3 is CASCRQGGMAGELFF. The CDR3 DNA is TGTGCCAGCTGTCGTCAGGGTGGAATGGCCGGGGAGCTGTTTTTT.

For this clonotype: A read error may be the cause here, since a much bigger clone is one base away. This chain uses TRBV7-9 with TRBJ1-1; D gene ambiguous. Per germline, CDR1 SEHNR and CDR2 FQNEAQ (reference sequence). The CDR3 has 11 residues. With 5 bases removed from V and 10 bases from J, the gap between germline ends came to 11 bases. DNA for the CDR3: TGTGCCAGCAGCAAGGAGTTAGGAGCTTTCTTT. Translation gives CASSKELGAFF.

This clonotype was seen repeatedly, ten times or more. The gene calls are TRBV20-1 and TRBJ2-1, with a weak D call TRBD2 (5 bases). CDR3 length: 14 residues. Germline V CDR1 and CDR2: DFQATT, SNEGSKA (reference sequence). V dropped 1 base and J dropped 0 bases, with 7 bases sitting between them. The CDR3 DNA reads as TGCAGTGCTAGAGTAGCGAGCTCCTACAATGAGCAGTTCTTC. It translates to CSARVASSYNEQFF.

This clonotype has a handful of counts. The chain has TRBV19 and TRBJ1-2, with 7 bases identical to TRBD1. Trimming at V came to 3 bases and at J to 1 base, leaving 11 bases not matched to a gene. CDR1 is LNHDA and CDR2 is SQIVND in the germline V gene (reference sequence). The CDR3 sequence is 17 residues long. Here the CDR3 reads CASSIFYRDSYNYGYTF. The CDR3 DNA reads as TGTGCCAGTAGTATCTTTTATCGGGACAGCTATAACTATGGCTACACCTTC.

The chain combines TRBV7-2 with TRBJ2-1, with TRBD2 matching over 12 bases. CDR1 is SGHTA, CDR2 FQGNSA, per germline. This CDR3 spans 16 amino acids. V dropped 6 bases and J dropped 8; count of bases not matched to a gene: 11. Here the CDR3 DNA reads TGTGCCAGCAGGTACCGACTAGCGGGAGTAGTGGATGAGCAGTTCTTC. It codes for CASRYRLAGVVDEQFF.

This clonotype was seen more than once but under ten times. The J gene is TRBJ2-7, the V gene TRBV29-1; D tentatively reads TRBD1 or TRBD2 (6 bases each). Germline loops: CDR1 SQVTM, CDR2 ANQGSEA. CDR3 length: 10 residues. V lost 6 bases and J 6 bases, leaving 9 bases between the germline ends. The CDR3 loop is CSVGGVEQYF. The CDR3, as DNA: TGCAGCGTGGGGGGCGTCGAGCAGTACTTC.

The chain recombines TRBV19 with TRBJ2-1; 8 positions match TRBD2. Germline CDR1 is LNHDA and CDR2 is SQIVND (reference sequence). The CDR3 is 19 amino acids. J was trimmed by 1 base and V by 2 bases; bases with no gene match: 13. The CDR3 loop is CASSITVRKASGSYNEQFF. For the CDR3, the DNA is TGTGCCAGTAGTATAACAGTCAGAAAGGCTAGCGGGTCCTACAATGAGCAGTTCTTC.